This TCR beta chain was documented in a study of blood T cells in healthy people across ages. Study outcomes and limitations: Significant beta diversity loss was already apparent by age 40, declining roughly linearly.

Comments on this clonotype: Its antigen is still unknown.

Caucasian, healthy and from Russia, the donors were aged between roughly 6 and 100. Per individual sample, total RNA of at least 5 micrograms was extracted. A second PCR of roughly 7 to 11 cycles used a sample-barcoded 5' primer and a J-beta primer mix. TCRdb called the 5' RACE reads again in MiXCR, with one record for every CDR3 protein. The table has approximately 290,000 distinct CDR3 sequences, 27% seen once. Germline V gene lookup returns CDR1 MDHEN and CDR2 SYDVKM. This CDR3 region has 13 residues. V was pared by 5 bases and J by 5 bases, with 10 bases between. The chain recombines TRBV28 with TRBJ1-5, with no clear D. The source material was blood. The clonotype was recovered from a woman between 70 and 85 years old in good health. Here the CDR3 reads CASSPAGYQPQHF. CDR3 DNA: TGTGCCAGCAGTCCCGCAGGATATCAGCCCCAGCATTTT.